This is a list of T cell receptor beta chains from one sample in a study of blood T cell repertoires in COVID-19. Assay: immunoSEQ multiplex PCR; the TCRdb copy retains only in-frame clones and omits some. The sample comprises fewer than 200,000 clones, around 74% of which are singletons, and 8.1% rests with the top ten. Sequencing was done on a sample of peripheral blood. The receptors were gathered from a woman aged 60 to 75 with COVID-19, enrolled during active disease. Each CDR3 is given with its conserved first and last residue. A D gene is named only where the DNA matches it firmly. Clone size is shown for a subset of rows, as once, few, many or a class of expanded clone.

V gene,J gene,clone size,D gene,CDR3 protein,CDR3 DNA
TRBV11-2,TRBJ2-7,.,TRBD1,CASSLMTGDYEQYF,TGTGCCAGCAGCTTGATGACAGGGGATTACGAGCAGTACTTC
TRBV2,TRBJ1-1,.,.,CASSERGLNTEAFF,TGTGCCAGCAGTGAAAGGGGGTTGAACACTGAAGCTTTCTTT
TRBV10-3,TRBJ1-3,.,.,CAISEHSGNTIYF,TGTGCCATCAGTGAACATTCCGGAAACACCATATATTTT
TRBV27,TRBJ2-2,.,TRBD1,CASWGGTGRFTGELFF,TGTGCCAGCTGGGGGGGGACAGGGCGATTCACCGGGGAGCTGTTTTTT
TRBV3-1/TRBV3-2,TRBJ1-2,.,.,CASSPLEQSYGYTF,TGTGCCAGCAGCCCCCTAGAGCAGAGCTATGGCTACACCTTC
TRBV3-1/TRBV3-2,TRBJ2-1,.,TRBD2,CASSHSSGTNEQFF,TGTGCCAGCAGCCACTCTAGCGGGACAAATGAGCAGTTCTTC
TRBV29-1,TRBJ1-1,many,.,CSVLRGTEAFF,TGCAGCGTTCTAAGGGGCACTGAAGCTTTCTTT
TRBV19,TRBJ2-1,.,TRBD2,CASSMAALAVYNEQFF,TGTGCCAGTAGTATGGCTGCACTAGCGGTCTACAATGAGCAGTTCTTC
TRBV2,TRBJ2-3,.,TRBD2,CASTEREAPTDTQYF,TGTGCCAGCACCGAGCGGGAGGCCCCCACAGATACGCAGTATTTT
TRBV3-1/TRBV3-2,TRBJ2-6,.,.,CASSPPGGPFSGANVLTF,TGTGCCAGCAGCCCTCCTGGCGGGCCATTCTCTGGGGCCAACGTCCTGACTTTC
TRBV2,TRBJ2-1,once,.,CASRDWSSYNEQFF,TGTGCCAGCAGGGACTGGTCCTCCTACAATGAGCAGTTCTTC
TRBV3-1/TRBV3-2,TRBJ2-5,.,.,CASSLTYRETQYF,TGTGCCAGCAGCCTGACTTACAGGGAGACCCAGTACTTC
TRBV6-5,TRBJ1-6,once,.,CASSPSTGYNSPLHF,TGTGCCAGCAGTCCTTCGACAGGCTACAATTCACCCCTCCACTTT
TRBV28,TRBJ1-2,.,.,CASSFQTDFNYGYTF,TGTGCCAGCAGTTTCCAGACAGACTTTAACTATGGCTACACCTTC
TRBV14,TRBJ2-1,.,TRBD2,CASSLKASGSVEQFF,TGTGCCAGCAGCCTGAAGGCTAGCGGGAGCGTAGAGCAGTTCTTC
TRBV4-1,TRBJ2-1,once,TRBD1,CASSPLGTGNNEQFF,TGCGCCAGCAGCCCCCTCGGGACAGGGAACAATGAGCAGTTCTTC
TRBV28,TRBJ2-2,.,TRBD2,CASSLGGTSGAATGELFF,TGTGCCAGCAGTTTAGGGGGGACTAGCGGGGCGGCCACCGGGGAGCTGTTTTTT
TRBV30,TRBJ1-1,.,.,CAWSVTFMTEAFF,TGTGCCTGGAGTGTAACTTTTATGACTGAAGCTTTCTTT
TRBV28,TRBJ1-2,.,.,CAGSTGSRYTF,TGTGCCGGATCAACGGGGTCGCGCTACACCTTC
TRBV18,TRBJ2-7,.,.,CASSPPKSTYEQYF,TGTGCCAGCTCACCACCGAAGAGCACCTACGAGCAGTACTTC